Given below is one T cell receptor beta chain in context. Its antigen is unknown. Molecular barcoded adaptors covering alpha/delta and beta/gamma chains were used on roughly 370 ng RNA. TCRdb independently ran MiXCR on the reads; one entry per CDR3 protein. Here the sample spans 45,000 to 55,000 distinct CDR3 sequences, around 20% being singletons. The data stem from a study of read filtering for tumor transcriptome and immune sequencing. Study-wide results and caveats: Approximately 82% of IR-seq clonotypes had a single read, yet these held 3.5% to 4.5% of reads. IR-seq and RNA-seq agreed better without single-read clonotypes. Even smaller IR-seq throughput identified most shared clonotypes.

The sequence derives from a donor older than 35 with multiple myeloma. Sequenced sample: a population of CD138-negative cells sorted from bone marrow.

CDR3 loop: CSARAGRVISPNEQFF. The CDR3 bases are TGCAGTGCTAGGGCTGGCAGGGTCATTTCCCCCAATGAGCAGTTCTTC. V gene TRBV20-1 combines with J gene TRBJ2-1, with D maybe TRBD1 (5 bases). Trimming shortened V by 3 bases and J by 6 bases, and 21 bases separated the two germline ends. The germline CDR1 and CDR2 sequences are DFQATT and SNEGSKA (reference sequence). The CDR3 loop spans 16 amino acids.